A single T cell receptor (beta chain) is shown here with its context. Preparing the TCRbeta library involved the use of unique molecular identifiers. Each CDR3 protein gets one entry after TCRdb re-called the PCR reads with MiXCR. The table shows about 540,000 distinct CDR3 sequences, with 15% to 20% occurring only once. V gave up 7 bases and J gave up 0 bases, with 15 bases separating them. The CDR3 has 15 residues. Germline-derived CDR1 and CDR2 are MNHNS and SASEGT. This sample is drawn from a study of T-cell reconstitution after alpha-beta-depleted transplantation in children. The specimen was PBMCs from the stem cell graft donor, collected from the stem cell graft. The V gene is TRBV6-1, the J gene TRBJ1-1, with D unresolved. This TCR was recovered from a human donor who donated a stem cell graft to a child with acute lymphoblastic leukemia. The chain's CDR3 is CASTHLQSLNTEAFF. CDR3 DNA sequence: TGTGCCAGCACCCATTTACAGAGTTTGAACACTGAAGCTTTCTTT.